The 15 T cell receptor beta chains below come from one sample, sequenced in a study of blood T cell repertoires in COVID-19 (dated by TCRdb to the early 2020s). The library came from the immunoSEQ multiplex PCR assay. TCRdb's version of the immuneACCESS table is confined to in-frame rearrangements and falls short of the full clone set. An unresolved V gene accounts for under half of the shortfall where checked; the remainder is of unknown origin. The sample has 280,000 or so clones on record, about nine tenths of them singletons. Under 8% of the sample lies in the top ten. The sample was peripheral blood. The receptors stem from a woman aged 25 to 39 who had recovered from COVID-19.

This clone showed up just a few times. The genes are TRBV25-1 and TRBJ1-6; weak D call: TRBD1 (6 bases). The V end was cut by 4 bases, the J end by 6 bases, with 13 bases between. The CDR3 has 15 residues. Germline V gives CDR1 MGHDK, CDR2 SYGVNS. CDR3 in amino acids: CASSATGPGNSPLHF. CDR3 DNA sequence: TGTGCCAGCAGTGCCACAGGGCCTGGTAATTCACCCCTCCACTTT.

This clone was picked up a small number of times. This rearrangement joins TRBV3-1 (or the pseudogene TRBV3-2) to TRBJ1-2, with D perhaps TRBD1 (5 bases). Trimming took 1 base from V and 8 from J, leaving 17 bases between them. This CDR3 spans 15 amino acids. The germline gives CDR1 LGHDT, CDR2 YNNKEL (reference sequence). In DNA form, the CDR3 reads TGTGCCAGCAGCCAAGGTACCGGGGGACCCATGGGCTACACCTTC. Translation: CASSQGTGGPMGYTF.

CDR3 nucleotide sequence: TGTGCCAGCAGCCGGGACTATGAAGAGACCCAGTACTTC. As protein: CASSRDYEETQYF. The chain carries TRBV27 and TRBJ2-5; 7 bases are a match to TRBD2. CDR1 and CDR2 (germline): MNHEY, SMNVEV (reference sequence). Germline trimming cut 6 bases from V and 3 bases from J; bases unmatched to any gene: 4. The CDR3 is made up of 13 amino acids.

The gene calls are TRBV5-1 and TRBJ1-2; 9 nucleotides line up with TRBD1. The germline gives CDR1 SGHRS, CDR2 YFSETQ. V lost 5 bases and J lost 2; bases outside the gene matches: 4. This CDR3 comprises 14 residues. The CDR3 spells CASRAGTGNYGYTF. The DNA for the CDR3 is TGCGCCAGCAGGGCCGGGACAGGGAACTATGGCTACACCTTC.

This chain links TRBV14 with TRBJ2-7; D remains unclear. Germline CDR1 and CDR2: SGHDN and FVKESK. This CDR3 has 13 residues. Trimming shortened V by 4 bases and J by 5 bases, and 12 bases separated the two germline ends. CDR3 sequence reads: CASSPNPRNEQYF. Written as DNA, the CDR3 is TGTGCCAGCAGCCCGAACCCGAGGAACGAGCAGTACTTC. Full variable domain (remainder filled in from reference TRBV14 and TRBJ2-7): EAGVTQFPSHSVIEKGQTVTLRCDPISGHDNLYWYRRVMGKEIKFLLHFVKESKQDESGMPNNRFLAERTGGTYSTLKVQPAELEDSGVYFCASSPNPRNEQYFGPGTRLTVT.

CDR3 region: CSVSGREGTDTQYF. CDR3 in DNA: TGCAGCGTATCGGGCAGGGAGGGGACAGATACGCAGTATTTT. The chain is built from TRBV29-1 and TRBJ2-3; 7 bases are a match to TRBD2. The CDR3 is 14 amino acids. Germline assignment: CDR1 SQVTM and CDR2 ANQGSEA. The trim removed 6 bases at V and 3 bases at J, leaving 9 bases unmatched.

The chain is built from TRBV4-3 and TRBJ2-1; D is possibly TRBD2 (5 bases). Deletions cut 2 bases from V and 10 bases from J, with 12 bases between. Germline V lookup: CDR1 LGHNA, CDR2 YSLEER. This CDR3 is built from 13 residues. The chain's CDR3 is CASSQIRGWEQFF. DNA for the CDR3: TGCGCCAGCAGCCAAATTCGGGGTTGGGAGCAGTTCTTC.

This clone showed up just once. The chain links TRBV27 to TRBJ2-1; 7 bases align to TRBD2. The CDR3 length is 16 residues. Germline V CDR1 and CDR2: MNHEY, SMNVEV (reference sequence). The trim removed 5 bases at V and 0 bases at J, leaving 7 bases unmatched. The CDR3 coding sequence is TGTGCCAGCAGTGAAATTCGCGGGAGCTCCTACAATGAGCAGTTCTTC. Residues: CASSEIRGSSYNEQFF.

The V call is TRBV11-2, the J call TRBJ2-5, with D tentatively TRBD1 (6 bases). The germline gives CDR1 SGHAT, CDR2 FQNNGV. The CDR3 totals 13 residues. V dropped 5 bases and J dropped 4 bases, with 11 bases sitting between them. The CDR3 bases are TGTGCCAGCAGCGCAACAGGGTTAGAGACCCAGTACTTC. This gives the protein CASSATGLETQYF.

This clone was detected only a few times. The chain is built from TRBV6-1 and TRBJ1-6; D possibly corresponds to TRBD1 (5 bases). The V end lost 1 base, the J end lost 6 bases, and 7 bases lay between the germline ends. The germline V gene has CDR1 MNHNS and CDR2 SASEGT. This CDR3 is built from 14 residues. The CDR3 loop reads CASSEVGLNSPLHF. In DNA, the CDR3 is TGTGCCAGCAGTGAAGTGGGGCTTAATTCACCCCTCCACTTT.

The chain joins TRBV7-9 to TRBJ2-1, with 12 bases that match TRBD1. Germline V lookup: CDR1 SEHNR, CDR2 FQNEAQ (reference sequence). The V segment lost 1 base and the J segment 7 bases; nucleotides outside the gene matches: 5. This CDR3 contains 16 residues. CDR3 coding DNA: TGTGCCAGCAGCTTAGGGGGACAGGGGGCGCGTAATGAGCAGTTCTTC. Protein: CASSLGGQGARNEQFF.

The J gene is TRBJ2-7, the V gene TRBV10-3; no reliable D call. The CDR3 extends over 12 amino acids. CDR1 and CDR2 (germline): ENHRY, SYGVKD. Trimming stripped 0 bases from V and 5 bases from J, with 5 bases between. CDR3 in amino acids: CAISESEHEQYF. For the CDR3, the DNA is TGTGCCATCAGTGAGTCTGAGCACGAGCAGTACTTC.

The V gene is TRBV14, the J gene TRBJ2-7; TRBD1 matches at 8 bases. The CDR3 loop spans 15 amino acids. Germline assignment: CDR1 SGHDN and CDR2 FVKESK. The V segment lost 4 bases and the J segment 1 base; nucleotides outside the gene matches: 6. The CDR3 is CASSPNRGLSYEQYF. CDR3 coding DNA: TGTGCCAGCAGCCCGAACAGGGGGTTATCCTACGAGCAGTACTTC.

The V and J genes are TRBV30 and TRBJ2-7; tentative D call: TRBD2 (5 bases). Germline V gene data show CDR1 as GTSNPN and CDR2 as SVGIG (reference sequence). The V end was cut by 2 bases, the J end by 5 bases, with 19 bases between. The CDR3 totals 15 residues. CDR3 in amino acids: CAWSILPPRDHEQYF. In DNA form, the CDR3 reads TGTGCCTGGAGTATACTCCCACCGAGGGATCACGAGCAGTACTTC.

This sequence joins TRBV21-1 and TRBJ1-2; the table's TRBD1 call for D was not verified on the DNA. TRBV21-1 constitutes a pseudogene. The CDR3 has 14 amino acids. The CDR3 nucleotides read TGTGCCAGCAGCAAAGTCAACAGGACCTATGGCTACACCTTC. It yields the protein CASSKVNRTYGYTF.